Shown below are 18 T cell receptor beta chains from a single sample sequenced in a study of T cell responses to AZD1222 COVID-19 vaccine. Profiled with immunoSEQ multiplex PCR; TCRdb holds only in-frame clones, not every one. The table shows about 73,000 clones, with approximately 88% occurring only once. The specimen comprised peripheral blood, sampled on day 0 of AZD1222 vaccination. Receptor source: an adult in good health.

This chain joins TRBV28 and TRBJ1-2, with 7 bases that match TRBD1. In germline, CDR1 is MDHEN, CDR2 SYDVKM. This CDR3 spans 16 amino acids. V shed 4 bases, J shed 4 bases, and the junction held 12 bases outside the gene matches. The CDR3: CASSSPRQGISYGYTF. Written as DNA, the CDR3 is TGTGCCAGCAGTTCCCCAAGACAGGGAATAAGCTATGGCTACACCTTC.

This clone was counted a single time. This CDR3 is also generated by other DNA sequences in the sample. The V gene is TRBV9, the J gene TRBJ1-5; no reliable D call. Germline assignment: CDR1 SGDLS and CDR2 YYNGEE. The ends were cut back, 0 bases at V and 1 base at J, with 2 bases in the middle. The CDR3 has 13 residues. The CDR3 here is CASSVGSNQPQHF. CDR3 in DNA: TGTGCCAGCAGCGTAGGAAGCAATCAGCCCCAGCATTTT.

The chain is built from TRBV28 and TRBJ1-2; tentative D call: TRBD1 (5 bases). From germline, CDR1 is MDHEN and CDR2 SYDVKM. CDR3 length equals 14 residues. Trimming removed 6 bases at V and 7 bases at J, with 18 bases between. This CDR3 reads CASSIGGDSFGYTF. The DNA for the CDR3 is TGTGCCAGCAGCATCGGAGGGGACTCTTTTGGCTACACCTTC.

Ten or more counts support this clone. The chain is built from TRBV6-4 and TRBJ2-2; 7 bases match TRBD2. The CDR3 consists of 14 residues. The germline V gene encodes CDR1 MRHNA and CDR2 SNTAGT. The V and J ends lost 3 bases and 3 bases, in that order; junction bases with no gene match: 1. The CDR3 reads CASSDTSDTGELFF. In DNA, the CDR3 is TGTGCCAGCAGTGATACTAGCGACACCGGGGAGCTGTTTTTT.

The chain recombines TRBV28 with TRBJ2-7, with 7 bases lining up with TRBD2. Unmatched junction bases numbered 11, after V lost 5 bases and J lost 1 base. The germline V gene has CDR1 MDHEN and CDR2 SYDVKM. The CDR3 has 16 amino acids. The CDR3 protein is CASSPPGLGGSYEQYF. The CDR3 DNA sequence: TGTGCCAGCAGTCCCCCGGGACTCGGGGGGTCCTACGAGCAGTACTTC.

This chain uses TRBV24-1 with TRBJ1-4, with D unclear. Germline V lookup: CDR1 KGHDR, CDR2 SFDVKD. Trimming cost V 3 bases and J 5 bases, with 12 bases left between them. The CDR3 spans 15 residues. The CDR3 is CATSDASPVNEKLFF. The CDR3, as DNA: TGTGCCACCAGTGATGCTTCCCCGGTGAATGAAAAACTGTTTTTT.

The J gene is TRBJ1-3, the V gene TRBV5-1; 9 nucleotides match TRBD1. Per germline, CDR1 SGHRS and CDR2 YFSETQ. V lost 3 bases and J lost 2; bases outside the gene matches: 3. The CDR3 consists of 15 residues. Here the CDR3 DNA reads TGCGCCAGCAGCTGGGGACAGGGACCTGGAAACACCATATATTTT. Translated, it gives CASSWGQGPGNTIYF.

The J gene is TRBJ2-4, the V gene TRBV24-1; D gene uncertain. Germline V gene sequence: CDR1 KGHDR, CDR2 SFDVKD. The length of the CDR3 is 13 residues. Trimming stripped 3 bases from V and 9 bases from J, with 11 bases between. The CDR3 loop reads CATSDPGLPIQYF. CDR3 nucleotide sequence: TGTGCCACCAGTGATCCGGGCCTACCCATTCAGTACTTC.

This clone has only one observation. This sequence joins TRBV6-2 or TRBV6-3 and TRBJ2-3; TRBD2 might be the D (7 bases). The V gene's germline CDR1 is MNHEY and CDR2 SVGEGT. V was clipped by 4 bases and J by 4 bases, with 12 bases between them. The CDR3 has 14 amino acids. The CDR3 spells CASSSPGGPDTQYF. CDR3 sequence (DNA): TGTGCCAGCAGTTCGCCCGGGGGGCCAGATACGCAGTATTTT.

The chain joins TRBV10-2 to TRBJ1-2; D is possibly TRBD1 (6 bases). The CDR3 covers 14 residues. Germline CDR1 reads WSHSY; CDR2 reads SAAADI. Trimming cost V 3 bases and J 5 bases, with 13 bases left between them. The CDR3 sequence is CASSEEGEGYGYTF. The CDR3 coding sequence is TGCGCCAGCAGTGAAGAGGGGGAGGGTTATGGCTACACCTTC.

V is TRBV4-3 and J is TRBJ2-7, with 7 bases aligning to TRBD2. The V segment lost 0 bases and the J segment 2 bases; nucleotides outside the gene matches: 10. This CDR3 is built from 17 residues. CDR1 LGHNA and CDR2 YSLEER come from the germline V gene. For the CDR3, the DNA is TGCGCCAGCAGCCAAGATAATGTGGGAGGGATCCCCTACGAGCAGTACTTC. Amino acid sequence: CASSQDNVGGIPYEQYF.

V and J are TRBV7-6 and TRBJ2-7; D gene ambiguous. Per germline, CDR1 SGHVS and CDR2 FNYEAQ. Trimming took off 2 bases at V and 5 bases at J, with 19 bases between the two ends. The CDR3 consists of 16 residues. In nucleotides, the CDR3 is TGTGCCAGCAGCTTATCACTGGGATCTACGCAGGACGAGCAGTACTTC. It is translated as CASSLSLGSTQDEQYF. The full variable domain, with the rest looked up from reference TRBV7-6 and TRBJ2-7, is GAGVSQSPRYKVTKRGQDVALRCDPISGHVSLYWYRQALGQGPEFLTYFNYEAQQDKSGLPNDRFSAERPEGSISTLTIQRTEQRDSAMYRCASSLSLGSTQDEQYFGPGTRLTVT.

This sequence joins TRBV5-6 and TRBJ1-1; D ambiguous. This CDR3 has 15 residues. From germline, CDR1 is SGHDT and CDR2 YYEEEE. Trimming left V 1 base short and J 0 bases short, with 10 bases between. This chain's CDR3 is CASSLLPAMNTEAFF. The CDR3 DNA follows: TGTGCCAGCAGCTTGTTGCCCGCTATGAACACTGAAGCTTTCTTT. The complete variable domain, with remaining parts taken from reference TRBV5-6 and TRBJ1-1, reads DAGVTQSPTHLIKTRGQQVTLRCSPKSGHDTVSWYQQALGQGPQFIFQYYEEEERQRGNFPDRFSGHQFPNYSSELNVNALLLGDSALYLCASSLLPAMNTEAFFGQGTRLTVV.

This rearrangement joins TRBV19 to TRBJ1-2; D remains unclear. The germline V gene has CDR1 LNHDA and CDR2 SQIVND (reference sequence). V lost 1 base and J lost 4, with 4 bases in between. The CDR3 extends over 12 amino acids. The CDR3 DNA reads TGTGCCAGTAGTATAGTGGGCTATGGCTACACCTTC. It yields the protein CASSIVGYGYTF.

The chain combines TRBV24-1 with TRBJ1-1; the D is unclear. Per germline, CDR1 KGHDR and CDR2 SFDVKD. V was pared by 9 bases and J by 0 bases, with 7 bases between. The CDR3 spans 12 residues. CDR3 coding DNA: TGTGCCACCCGTGGGTTGAACACTGAAGCTTTCTTT. It codes for CATRGLNTEAFF.

This clone was seen a single time. The chain uses TRBV10-3 and TRBJ2-1; D remains unclear. V gave up 2 bases and J gave up 6 bases, with 8 bases separating them. Germline CDR1 reads ENHRY; CDR2 reads SYGVKD. The length of the CDR3 is 13 residues. The CDR3 spells CAISEGRPNEQFF. In nucleotides, the CDR3 is TGTGCCATCAGTGAGGGACGCCCCAATGAGCAGTTCTTC.

This rearrangement joins TRBV7-9 to TRBJ1-1; no reliable D call. Between the trimmed V and J ends, which lost 1 base and 1 base, there was a span of 7 bases. This CDR3 comprises 14 residues. The germline V gene has CDR1 SEHNR and CDR2 FQNEAQ (reference sequence). The CDR3 is CASSLVSGNTEAFF. The CDR3 coding sequence is TGTGCCAGCAGCTTAGTATCCGGGAACACTGAAGCTTTCTTT.

The chain recombines TRBV3-1 (or the pseudogene TRBV3-2) with TRBJ1-3; D perhaps matches TRBD1 (5 bases). From germline, CDR1 is LGHDT and CDR2 YNNKEL (reference sequence). The V and J ends lost 4 bases and 3 bases respectively, with 13 bases between them. There are 15 residues in the CDR3. For the CDR3, the DNA is TGTGCCAGCAGCCCATGGGGGTTGGGTGGAAACACCATATATTTT. It yields the protein CASSPWGLGGNTIYF.